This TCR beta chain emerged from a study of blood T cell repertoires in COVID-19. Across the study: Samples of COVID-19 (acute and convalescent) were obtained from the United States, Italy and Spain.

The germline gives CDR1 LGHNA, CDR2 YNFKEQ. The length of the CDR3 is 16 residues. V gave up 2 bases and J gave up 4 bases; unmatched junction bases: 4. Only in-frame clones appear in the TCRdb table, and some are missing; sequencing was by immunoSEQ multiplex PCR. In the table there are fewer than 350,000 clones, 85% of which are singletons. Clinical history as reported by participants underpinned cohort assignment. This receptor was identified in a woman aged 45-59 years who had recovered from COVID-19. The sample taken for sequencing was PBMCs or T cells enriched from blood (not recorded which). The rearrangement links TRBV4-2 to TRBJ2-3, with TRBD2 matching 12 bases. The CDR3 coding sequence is TGTGCCAGCAGCCAACGACTAGCGGGAGAGGCAGATACGCAGTATTTT. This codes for CASSQRLAGEADTQYF.